The clone carrying this TCR beta chain has just a few counts. The antigen is not known. This entry belongs to a study of cytomegalovirus exposure and HLA in healthy donors. The PCR made use of 60 Vbeta and 13 Jbeta primers. The method was immunoSEQ multiplex PCR; TCRdb's version includes in-frame clones alone and lacks a portion of them. The sample has tens of thousands of clones, 55% to 85% seen once. General observations from the study: The study dropped some indistinguishable V segments, TRBV6-2 and TRBV6-3 among them.

V lost 4 bases and J lost 1, with 7 bases in between. The CDR3 runs to 13 residues. In germline, CDR1 is ENHRY, CDR2 SYGVKD. The sample taken for sequencing was PBMCs. The V gene is TRBV10-3, the J gene TRBJ1-1, with D possibly TRBD1 on 5 matching bases. The receptor comes from a woman in her forties in good health and CMV-seropositive. The CDR3: CAISGTPNTEAFF. CDR3 nucleotide sequence: TGTGCCATCAGTGGGACACCGAACACTGAAGCTTTCTTT.